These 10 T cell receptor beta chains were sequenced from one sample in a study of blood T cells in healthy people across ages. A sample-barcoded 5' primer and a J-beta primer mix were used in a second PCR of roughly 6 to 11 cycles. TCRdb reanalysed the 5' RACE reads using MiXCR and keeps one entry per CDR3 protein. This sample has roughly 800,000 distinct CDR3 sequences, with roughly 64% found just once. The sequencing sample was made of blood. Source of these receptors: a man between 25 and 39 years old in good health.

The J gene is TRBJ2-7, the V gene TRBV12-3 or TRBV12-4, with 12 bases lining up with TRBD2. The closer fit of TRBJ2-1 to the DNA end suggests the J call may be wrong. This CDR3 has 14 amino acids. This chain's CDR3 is CASRTSGGPAEQFF. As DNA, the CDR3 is TGTGCCAGCAGAACTAGCGGGGGGCCGGCTGAGCAGTTCTTC.

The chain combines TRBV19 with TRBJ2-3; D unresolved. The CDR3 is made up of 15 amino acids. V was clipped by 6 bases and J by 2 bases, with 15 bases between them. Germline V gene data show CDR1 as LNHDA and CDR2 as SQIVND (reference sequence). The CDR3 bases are TGTGCCAGTAGCCAACGGGTGAGATACACAGATACGCAGTATTTT. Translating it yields CASSQRVRYTDTQYF.

CDR3 coding DNA: TGTGCCAGCAAATTCGCTCTTCTCGGGACTAAACTGTTTTTT. It is translated as CASKFALLGTKLFF. V and J are TRBV12-3 or TRBV12-4 and TRBJ1-4, with a possible D match to TRBD1 (5 bases). The CDR3 has 14 residues. The V end was cut by 7 bases, the J end by 11 bases, with 20 bases between.

CDR3 amino acids: CASSPLGLLSYEQYF. Here the CDR3 DNA reads TGTGCCAGCAGCCCCCTAGGACTACTCTCCTACGAGCAGTACTTC. The rearrangement joins TRBV14 to TRBJ2-7; maybe TRBD2 (6 bases). Trimming took off 4 bases at V and 0 bases at J, with 13 bases between the two ends. This CDR3 is 15 amino acids long. Germline V gene lookup returns CDR1 SGHDN and CDR2 FVKESK.

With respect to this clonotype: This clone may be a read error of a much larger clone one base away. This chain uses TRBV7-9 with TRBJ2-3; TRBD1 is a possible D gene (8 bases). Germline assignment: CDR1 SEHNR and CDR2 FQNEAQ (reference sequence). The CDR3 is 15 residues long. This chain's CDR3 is CAGSLTGGGPDTQYF. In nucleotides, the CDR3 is TGTGCCGGCAGCTTAACAGGGGGGGGACCAGATACGCAGTATTTT. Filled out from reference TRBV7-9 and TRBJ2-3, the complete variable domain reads DTGVSQNPRHKITKRGQNVTFRCDPISEHNRLYWYRQTLGQGPEFLTYFQNEAQLEKSRLLSDRFSAERPKGSFSTLEIQRTEQGDSAMYLCAGSLTGGGPDTQYFGPGTRLTVL.

In DNA form, the CDR3 reads TGCAGTGCTAGTAATTCTGGGGACAATGAGCAGTTCTTC. This gives the protein CSASNSGDNEQFF. The chain joins TRBV20-1 to TRBJ2-1; no clear D. The CDR3 is 13 residues long. CDR1 and CDR2 (germline): DFQATT, SNEGSKA (reference sequence). V was pared by 3 bases and J by 5 bases, with 11 bases between.

The CDR3 protein is CASSIFGGTEAFF. The CDR3 bases are TGTGCCAGTAGTATTTTCGGTGGCACTGAAGCTTTCTTT. The chain carries TRBV19 and TRBJ1-1; D gene uncertain. Between the trimmed V and J ends, which lost 3 bases and 4 bases, there was a span of 9 bases. Germline CDR1 is LNHDA and CDR2 is SQIVND (reference sequence). This CDR3 comprises 13 residues.

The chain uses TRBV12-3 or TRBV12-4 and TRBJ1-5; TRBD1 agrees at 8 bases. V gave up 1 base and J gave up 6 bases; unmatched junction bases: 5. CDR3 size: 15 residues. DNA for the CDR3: TGTGCCAGCAGTTTAGGCAGGGGGCCGGGTCAGCCCCAGCATTTT. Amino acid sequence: CASSLGRGPGQPQHF.

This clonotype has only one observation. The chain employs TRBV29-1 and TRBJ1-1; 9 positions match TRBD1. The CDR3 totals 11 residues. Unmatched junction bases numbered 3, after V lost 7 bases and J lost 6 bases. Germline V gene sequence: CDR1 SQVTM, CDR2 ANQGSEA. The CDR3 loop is CSAHRGPEAFF. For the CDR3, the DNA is TGCAGCGCACACAGGGGGCCTGAAGCTTTCTTT.

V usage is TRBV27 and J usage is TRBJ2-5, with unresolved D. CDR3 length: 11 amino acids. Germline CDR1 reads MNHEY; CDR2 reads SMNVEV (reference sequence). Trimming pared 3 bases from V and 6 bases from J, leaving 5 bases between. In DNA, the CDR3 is TGTGCCAGCAGTTTCGGACAGACCCAGTACTTC. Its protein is CASSFGQTQYF.